The rows below give T cell receptor beta chains drawn from one sample of a study of blood T cells in healthy people across ages. TCRdb passed the 5' RACE reads through MiXCR, listing each CDR3 protein once. The data contain 650,000 or so distinct CDR3 sequences, over 40% of them singletons. Material: blood. These receptors were collected from a woman aged 80 or over in good health. CDR3s leave out the opening cysteine and the closing phenylalanine or tryptophan. A D gene is named only where the DNA matches it firmly. Size is stated for part of the rows, as once, few or many counts, or as a class when the clone is expanded.

size	D	V	CDR3
NA	TRBD1	TRBV10-3	ASGGQGPSGANVLT
NA	NA	TRBV21-1	AGSNRTTDTQY
NA	NA	TRBV10-3	AIGSQGGDTQY
once	TRBD2	TRBV9	ASSQDGGVSYEQY
NA	NA	TRBV6-2/TRBV6-3	ASSYSMSDSEF
few	NA	TRBV29-1	SVEGSQGGYNEQF
many	NA	TRBV7-8	ASSLPPMTYNEQF
once	NA	TRBV7-8	ASSSGRVLYNEQF
few	NA	TRBV10-3	AISPNGQGYTQY
once	NA	TRBV7-9	ASSLPRETQF
few	NA	TRBV6-5	ASSYLGGHNSPLH
NA	NA	TRBV20-1	SARVLGFGNTEAF
NA	TRBD1	TRBV5-1	ASSAQTGLEQF
few	TRBD1	TRBV7-9	ASSPTGDSGGYT
NA	NA	TRBV7-2	ASSLQDQETQY
few	NA	TRBV20-1	SASLPPGYEQF
NA	NA	TRBV18	ASSVAWALEGNTIY
NA	TRBD1	TRBV24-1	ATSDPGQNAYEQF
NA	TRBD2	TRBV3-1	ASSPPAGGHNEQF
few	NA	TRBV25-1	ASSVQPFGELF
NA	NA	TRBV9	ASSVGGMEDTQY
NA	TRBD1	TRBV14	ASRDRGPDSDSPLH
few	NA	TRBV11-1	ASSRTGREQETQY
once	NA	TRBV20-1	SARDFADVYEQY
NA	TRBD2	TRBV15	ATSLRVAGAAGEQF
NA	TRBD2	TRBV27	ASSVASGLAQY
NA	TRBD1	TRBV12-3/TRBV12-4	ASSCRGTGDTQY